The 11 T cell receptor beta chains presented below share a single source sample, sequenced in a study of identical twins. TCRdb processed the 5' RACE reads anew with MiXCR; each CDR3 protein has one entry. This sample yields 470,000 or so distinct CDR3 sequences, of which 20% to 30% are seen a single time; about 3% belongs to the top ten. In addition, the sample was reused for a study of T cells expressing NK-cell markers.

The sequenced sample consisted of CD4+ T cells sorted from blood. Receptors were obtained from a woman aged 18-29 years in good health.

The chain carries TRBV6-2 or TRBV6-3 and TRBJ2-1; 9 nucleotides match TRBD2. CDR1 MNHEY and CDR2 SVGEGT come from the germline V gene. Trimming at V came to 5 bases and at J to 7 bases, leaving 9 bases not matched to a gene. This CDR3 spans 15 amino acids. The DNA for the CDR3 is TGTGCCAGCAGTCTTAGCGGGAGTACGGGGAATGAGCAGTTCTTC. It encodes CASSLSGSTGNEQFF.

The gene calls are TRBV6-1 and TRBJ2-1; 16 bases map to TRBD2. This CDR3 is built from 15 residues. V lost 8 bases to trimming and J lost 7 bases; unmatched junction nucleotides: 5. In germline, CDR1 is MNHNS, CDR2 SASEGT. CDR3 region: CASPPGLAGGNEQFF. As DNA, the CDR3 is TGTGCCAGCCCCCCGGGACTAGCGGGAGGGAATGAGCAGTTCTTC.

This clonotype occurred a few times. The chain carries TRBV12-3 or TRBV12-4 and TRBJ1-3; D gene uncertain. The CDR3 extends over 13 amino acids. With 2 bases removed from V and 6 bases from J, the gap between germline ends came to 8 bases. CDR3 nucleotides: TGTGCCAGCAGTTTACCGGGAGAAAACACCATATATTTT. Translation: CASSLPGENTIYF.

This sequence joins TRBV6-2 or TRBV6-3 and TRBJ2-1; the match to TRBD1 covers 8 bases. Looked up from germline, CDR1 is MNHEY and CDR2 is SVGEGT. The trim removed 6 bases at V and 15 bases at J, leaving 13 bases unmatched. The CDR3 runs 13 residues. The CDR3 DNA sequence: TGTGCCAGCAGACCCCAGGGGATCAGGGGGCCGTTCTTC. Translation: CASRPQGIRGPFF.

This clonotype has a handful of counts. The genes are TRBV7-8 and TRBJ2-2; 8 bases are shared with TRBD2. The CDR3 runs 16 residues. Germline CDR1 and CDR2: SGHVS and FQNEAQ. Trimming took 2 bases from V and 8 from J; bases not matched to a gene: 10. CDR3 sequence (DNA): TGTGCCAGCAGCTTACAGCCGGGACTAGTGATAGGGGAGCTGTTTTTT. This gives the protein CASSLQPGLVIGELFF. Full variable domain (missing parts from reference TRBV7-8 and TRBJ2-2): GAGVSQSPRYKVAKRGQDVALRCDPISGHVSLFWYQQALGQGPEFLTYFQNEAQLDKSGLPSDRFFAERPEGSVSTLKIQRTQQEDSAVYLCASSLQPGLVIGELFFGEGSRLTVL.

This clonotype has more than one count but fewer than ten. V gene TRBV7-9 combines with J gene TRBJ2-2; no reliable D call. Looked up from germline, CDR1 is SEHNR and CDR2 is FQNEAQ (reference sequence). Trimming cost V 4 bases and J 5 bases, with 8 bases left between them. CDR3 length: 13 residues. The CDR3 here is CASSWRETGELFF. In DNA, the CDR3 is TGTGCCAGCAGCTGGAGAGAGACCGGGGAGCTGTTTTTT.

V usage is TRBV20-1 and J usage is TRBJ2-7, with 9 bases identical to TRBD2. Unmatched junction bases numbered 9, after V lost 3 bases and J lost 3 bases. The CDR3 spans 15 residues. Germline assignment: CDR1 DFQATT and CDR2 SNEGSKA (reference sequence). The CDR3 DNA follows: TGCAGTGCTAGCAAGACTAGCGGAGGGGGCTACGAGCAGTACTTC. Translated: CSASKTSGGGYEQYF.

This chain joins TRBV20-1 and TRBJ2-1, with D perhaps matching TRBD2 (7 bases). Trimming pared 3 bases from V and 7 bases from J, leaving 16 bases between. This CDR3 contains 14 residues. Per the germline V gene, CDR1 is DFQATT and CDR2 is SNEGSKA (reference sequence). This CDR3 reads CSASGGGALNEQFF. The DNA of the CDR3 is TGCAGTGCTAGTGGGGGGGGGGCCTTGAATGAGCAGTTCTTC.

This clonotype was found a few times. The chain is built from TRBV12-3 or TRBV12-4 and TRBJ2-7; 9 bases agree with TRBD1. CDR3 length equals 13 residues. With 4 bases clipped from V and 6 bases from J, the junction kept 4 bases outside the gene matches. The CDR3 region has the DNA TGTGCCAGCAGTTCCCGGACAGGGGCCGAGCAGTACTTC. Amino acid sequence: CASSSRTGAEQYF.

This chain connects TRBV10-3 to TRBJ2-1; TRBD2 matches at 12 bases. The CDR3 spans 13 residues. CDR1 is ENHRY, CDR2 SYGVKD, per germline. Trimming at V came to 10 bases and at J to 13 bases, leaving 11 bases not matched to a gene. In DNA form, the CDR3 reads TGTGCCACAACCCTAGCGGGAGGGCCCTCCCAGTTCTTC. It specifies CATTLAGGPSQFF.

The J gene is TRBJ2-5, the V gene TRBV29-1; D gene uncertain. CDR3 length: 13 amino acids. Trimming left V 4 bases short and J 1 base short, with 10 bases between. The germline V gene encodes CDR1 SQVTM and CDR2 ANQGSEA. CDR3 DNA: TGCAGCGTTGGTACAGTGATCCAAGAGACCCAGTACTTC. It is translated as CSVGTVIQETQYF.